This paragraph covers one T cell receptor beta chain sequence. These data are taken from a study of T cells in Graves' hyperthyroidism and ophthalmopathy. V lost 5 bases and J lost 7; bases outside the gene matches: 15. The V gene's germline CDR1 is SEHNR and CDR2 FQNEAQ (reference sequence). The CDR3 totals 17 residues. Template material for amplifying TCR beta CDR3 regions consisted of RNA transcripts. HTBI primers were used for first-round RT-PCR of the TCR CDR3. TCRdb re-analysed the multiplex PCR reads in MiXCR, keeping a single row per CDR3 protein. There are 700,000 or so distinct CDR3 sequences in the sample; around 17% occur only once, and under 10% lies in the top ten.

The TCR comes from a man aged 18 to 29 with Graves' hyperthyroidism. The chain employs TRBV7-9 and TRBJ2-1; TRBD1 matches 9 bases. The sequencing sample was made of blood. The CDR3 sequence is CASSLGQGDSTGNEQFF. The CDR3 DNA follows: TGTGCCAGCAGCCTGGGACAGGGAGACTCGACTGGGAATGAGCAGTTCTTC.